This TCR beta chain was documented in a study of blood T cell repertoires in COVID-19. Study context: COVID-19 samples from acute and convalescent phases originated in the United States, Italy and Spain. The cDNA or gDNA used as material had been derived from T cells, B-cell-depleted T cells, or PBMCs.

The CDR3 consists of 13 residues. Germline values: CDR1 LNHNV, CDR2 YYDKDF (reference sequence). V was clipped by 0 bases and J by 6 bases, with 9 bases between them. The Seattle site enrolled patients during active infection and followed them longitudinally. Clones were read by immunoSEQ multiplex PCR, and TCRdb kept only the in-frame ones, dropping some. The sample has about 350,000 clones, around nine tenths seen once; the top ten hold just under 4%. The material sequenced was peripheral blood. The chain has TRBV15 and TRBJ2-7, with D tentatively TRBD2 (5 bases). The origin of this receptor is a woman aged 55-69 years with COVID-19, enrolled during active disease. CDR3 in DNA: TGTGCCACCAGCAGAGAGTATCGGGGCGAGCAGTACTTC. Protein product: CATSREYRGEQYF.